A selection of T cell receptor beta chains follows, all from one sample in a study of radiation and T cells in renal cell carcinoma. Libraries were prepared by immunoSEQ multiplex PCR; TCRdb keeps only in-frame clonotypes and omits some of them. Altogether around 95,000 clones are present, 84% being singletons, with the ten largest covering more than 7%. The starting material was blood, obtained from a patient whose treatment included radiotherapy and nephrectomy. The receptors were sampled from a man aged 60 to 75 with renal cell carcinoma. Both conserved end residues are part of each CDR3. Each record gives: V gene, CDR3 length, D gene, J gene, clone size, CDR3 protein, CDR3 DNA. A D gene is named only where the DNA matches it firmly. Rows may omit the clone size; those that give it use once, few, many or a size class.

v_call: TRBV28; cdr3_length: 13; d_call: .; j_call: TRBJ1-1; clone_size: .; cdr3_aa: CASSLAGAVEAFF; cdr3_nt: TGTGCCAGCAGTTTGGCAGGGGCCGTTGAAGCTTTCTTT
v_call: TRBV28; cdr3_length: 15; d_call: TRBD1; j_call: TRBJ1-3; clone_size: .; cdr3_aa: CASSPATGTGNTIYF; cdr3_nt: TGTGCCAGCAGTCCCGCGACAGGGACTGGAAACACCATATATTTT
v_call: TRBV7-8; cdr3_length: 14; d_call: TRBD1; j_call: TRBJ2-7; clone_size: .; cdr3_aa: CASSLGDSRYEQYF; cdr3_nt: TGTGCCAGCAGCTTAGGGGACAGTAGATACGAGCAGTACTTC
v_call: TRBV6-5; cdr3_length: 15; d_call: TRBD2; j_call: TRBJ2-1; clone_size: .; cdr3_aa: CASSSSGRGVNEQFF; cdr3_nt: TGTGCCAGCAGTTCTAGCGGGAGAGGTGTCAATGAGCAGTTCTTC
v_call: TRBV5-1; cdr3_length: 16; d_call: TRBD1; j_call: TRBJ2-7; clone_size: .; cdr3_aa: CASSSATGGPGYEQYF; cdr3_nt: TGCGCCAGCAGCTCCGCCACAGGGGGTCCCGGCTACGAGCAGTACTTC
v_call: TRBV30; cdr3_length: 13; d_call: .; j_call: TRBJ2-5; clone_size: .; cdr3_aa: CAWSVGREETQYF; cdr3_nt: TGTGCCTGGAGTGTAGGCAGGGAAGAGACCCAGTACTTC
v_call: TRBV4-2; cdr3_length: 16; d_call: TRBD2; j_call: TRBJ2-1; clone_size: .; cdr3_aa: CASSQLIAGDMHEQFF; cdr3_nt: TGTGCCAGCAGCCAATTGATAGCGGGAGATATGCATGAGCAGTTCTTC
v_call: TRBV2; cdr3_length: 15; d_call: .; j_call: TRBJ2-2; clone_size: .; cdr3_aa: CASSEQAGNTGELFF; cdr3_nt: TGTGCCAGCAGTGAACAGGCAGGGAACACCGGGGAGCTGTTTTTT
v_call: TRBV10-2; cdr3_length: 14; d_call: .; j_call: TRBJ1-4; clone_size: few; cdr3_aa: CASSEEGANEKLFF; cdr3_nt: TGCGCCAGCAGTGAGGAGGGGGCTAATGAAAAACTGTTTTTT
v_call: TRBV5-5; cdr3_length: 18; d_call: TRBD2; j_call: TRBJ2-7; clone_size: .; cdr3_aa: CASSLAPTSGRPHYEQYF; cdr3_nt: TGTGCCAGCAGCTTGGCCCCGACTAGCGGGAGGCCGCATTACGAGCAGTACTTC
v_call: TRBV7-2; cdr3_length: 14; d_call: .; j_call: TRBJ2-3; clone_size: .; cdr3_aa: CASTEGASTDTQYF; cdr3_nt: TGTGCCAGCACCGAAGGGGCTAGCACAGATACGCAGTATTTT
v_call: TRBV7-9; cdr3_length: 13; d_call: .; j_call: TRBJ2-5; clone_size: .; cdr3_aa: CASSLAVGETQYF; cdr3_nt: TGTGCCAGCAGCTTAGCGGTGGGGGAGACCCAGTACTTC
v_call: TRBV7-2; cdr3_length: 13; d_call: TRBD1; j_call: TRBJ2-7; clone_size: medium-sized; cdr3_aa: CASSLRQGYEQYF; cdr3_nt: TGTGCCAGCAGCTTACGACAGGGGTACGAGCAGTACTTC
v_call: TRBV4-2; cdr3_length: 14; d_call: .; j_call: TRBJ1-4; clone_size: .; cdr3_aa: CASSQDGQNEKLFF; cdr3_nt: TGTGCCAGCAGCCAAGACGGCCAAAATGAAAAACTGTTTTTT
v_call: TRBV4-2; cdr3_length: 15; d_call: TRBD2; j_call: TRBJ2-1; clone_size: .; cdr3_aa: CASSAGGSYYNEQFF; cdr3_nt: TGTGCCAGCAGCGCGGGAGGCTCCTATTACAATGAGCAGTTCTTC
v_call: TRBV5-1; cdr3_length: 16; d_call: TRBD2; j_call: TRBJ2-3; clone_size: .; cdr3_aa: CASSTASGRAADTQYF; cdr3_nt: TGCGCCAGCAGCACAGCTAGCGGGAGGGCCGCAGATACGCAGTATTTT
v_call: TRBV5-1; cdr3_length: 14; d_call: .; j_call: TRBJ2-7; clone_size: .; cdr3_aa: CASSFDGRTYEQYF; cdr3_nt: TGCGCCAGCAGCTTCGACGGCCGGACCTACGAGCAGTACTTC
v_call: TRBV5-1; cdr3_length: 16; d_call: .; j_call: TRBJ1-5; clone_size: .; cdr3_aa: CASSLEPQGDNQPQHF; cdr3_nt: TGCGCCAGCAGCTTGGAACCGCAGGGAGATAATCAGCCCCAGCATTTT
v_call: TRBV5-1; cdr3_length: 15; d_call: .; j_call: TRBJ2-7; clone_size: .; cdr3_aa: CASSGDGYSQAEQYF; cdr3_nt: TGCGCCAGCAGCGGAGACGGGTACAGCCAGGCCGAGCAGTACTTC
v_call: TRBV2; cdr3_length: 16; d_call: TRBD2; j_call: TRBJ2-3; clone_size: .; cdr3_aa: CATQENLAGGMGTQYF; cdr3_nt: TGTGCCACCCAGGAAAATCTAGCGGGGGGTATGGGTACGCAGTATTTT
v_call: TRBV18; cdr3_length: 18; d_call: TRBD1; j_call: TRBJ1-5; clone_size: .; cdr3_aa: CASSPGQGLESSNQPQHF; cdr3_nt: TGTGCCAGCTCACCTGGACAGGGGCTCGAGTCCAGCAATCAGCCCCAGCATTTT
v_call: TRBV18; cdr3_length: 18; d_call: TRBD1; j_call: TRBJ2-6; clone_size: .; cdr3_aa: CASSPRDRGRTGANVLTF; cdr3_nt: TGTGCCAGCTCACCCAGGGACAGGGGGCGAACTGGGGCCAACGTCCTGACTTTC
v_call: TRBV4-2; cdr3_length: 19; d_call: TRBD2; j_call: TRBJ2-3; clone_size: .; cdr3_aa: CASSQDMTSGITSTDTQYF; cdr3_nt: TGTGCCAGCAGCCAAGATATGACTAGCGGGATCACTAGCACAGATACGCAGTATTTT
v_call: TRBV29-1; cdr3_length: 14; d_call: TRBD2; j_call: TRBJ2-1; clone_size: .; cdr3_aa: CSGLTSGPYNEQFF; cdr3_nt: TGCAGCGGCCTGACTAGCGGCCCCTACAATGAGCAGTTCTTC
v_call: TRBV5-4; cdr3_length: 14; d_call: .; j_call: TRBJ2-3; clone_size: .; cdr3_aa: CASSLGIWEDTQYF; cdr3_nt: TGTGCCAGCAGCTTGGGTATCTGGGAGGATACGCAGTATTTT
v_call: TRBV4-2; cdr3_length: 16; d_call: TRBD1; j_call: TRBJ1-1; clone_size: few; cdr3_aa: CASSQELTGANTEAFF; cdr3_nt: TGTGCCAGCAGCCAAGAACTAACAGGGGCGAACACTGAAGCTTTCTTT
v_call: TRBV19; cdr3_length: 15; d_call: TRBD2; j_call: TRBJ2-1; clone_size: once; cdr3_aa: CASSKTSVAYNEQFF; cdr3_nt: TGTGCCAGTAGTAAAACTAGCGTGGCCTACAATGAGCAGTTCTTC
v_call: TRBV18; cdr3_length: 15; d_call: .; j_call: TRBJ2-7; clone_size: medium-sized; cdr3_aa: CASENEGGGGGEQYF; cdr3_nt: TGTGCCAGCGAAAATGAGGGAGGGGGCGGAGGCGAGCAGTACTTC
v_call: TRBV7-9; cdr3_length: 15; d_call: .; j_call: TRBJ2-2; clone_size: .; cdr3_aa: CASSFQGTNTGELFF; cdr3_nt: TGTGCCAGCAGCTTTCAGGGGACTAACACCGGGGAGCTGTTTTTT
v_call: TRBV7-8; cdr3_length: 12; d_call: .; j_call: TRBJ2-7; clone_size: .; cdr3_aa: CASSNSNYEQYF; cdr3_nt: TGTGCCAGCAGTAACTCTAACTACGAGCAGTACTTC
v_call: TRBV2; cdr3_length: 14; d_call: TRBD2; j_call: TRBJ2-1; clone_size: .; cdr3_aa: CATLAGSTYNEQFF; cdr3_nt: TGTGCCACCTTAGCGGGGAGTACCTACAATGAGCAGTTCTTC
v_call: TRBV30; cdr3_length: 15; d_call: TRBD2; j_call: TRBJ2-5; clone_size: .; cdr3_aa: CAWSPLAGGGETQYF; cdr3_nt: TGTGCCTGGAGTCCTCTAGCGGGAGGAGGGGAGACCCAGTACTTC
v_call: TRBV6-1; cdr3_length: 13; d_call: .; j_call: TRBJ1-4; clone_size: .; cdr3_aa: CASRVQVNEKLFF; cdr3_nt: TGTGCCAGCAGAGTCCAGGTTAATGAAAAACTGTTTTTT
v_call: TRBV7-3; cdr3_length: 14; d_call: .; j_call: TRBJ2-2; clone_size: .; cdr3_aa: CASSRSGRTGELFF; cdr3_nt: TGTGCCAGCAGCCGGAGCGGACGCACCGGGGAGCTGTTTTTT
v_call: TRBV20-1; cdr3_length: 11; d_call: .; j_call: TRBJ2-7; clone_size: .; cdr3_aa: CSAPYRGEQYF; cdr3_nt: TGCAGTGCTCCTTATAGGGGCGAGCAGTACTTC
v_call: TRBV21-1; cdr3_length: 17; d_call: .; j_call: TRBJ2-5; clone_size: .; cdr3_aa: CASSKSSQRRHQETQYF; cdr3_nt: TGTGCCAGCAGCAAAAGTAGCCAGCGGAGACACCAAGAGACCCAGTACTTC
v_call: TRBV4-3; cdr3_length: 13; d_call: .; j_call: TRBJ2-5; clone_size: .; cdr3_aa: CASSQDSGKTQYF; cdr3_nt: TGCGCCAGCAGCCAAGATTCCGGGAAGACCCAGTACTTC
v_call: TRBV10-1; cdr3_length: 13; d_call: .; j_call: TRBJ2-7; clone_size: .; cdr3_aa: CASSENIAYEQYF; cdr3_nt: TGCGCCAGCAGTGAGAATATCGCCTACGAGCAGTACTTC
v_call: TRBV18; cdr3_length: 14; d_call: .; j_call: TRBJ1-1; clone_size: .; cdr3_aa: CASSPSRGGTEAFF; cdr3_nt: TGTGCCAGCTCACCCTCCCGGGGGGGCACTGAAGCTTTCTTT
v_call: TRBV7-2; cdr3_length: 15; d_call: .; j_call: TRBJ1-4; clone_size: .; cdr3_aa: CASSSARSLEEKLFF; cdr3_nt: TGTGCCAGCAGCTCCGCGAGGAGTCTCGAAGAAAAACTGTTTTTT
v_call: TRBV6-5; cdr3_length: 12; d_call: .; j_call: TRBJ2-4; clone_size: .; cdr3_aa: CASRSGSGIQYF; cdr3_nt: TGTGCCAGCAGATCGGGATCGGGGATTCAGTACTTC
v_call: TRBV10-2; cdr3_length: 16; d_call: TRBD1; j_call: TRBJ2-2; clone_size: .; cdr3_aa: CASSETRDRGSGELFF; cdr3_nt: TGCGCCAGCAGTGAGACCAGGGACAGGGGTTCCGGGGAGCTGTTTTTT
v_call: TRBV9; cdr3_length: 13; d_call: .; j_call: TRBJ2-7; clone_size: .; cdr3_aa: CASSADQPYEQYF; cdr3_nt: TGTGCCAGCAGCGCAGACCAACCCTACGAGCAGTACTTC
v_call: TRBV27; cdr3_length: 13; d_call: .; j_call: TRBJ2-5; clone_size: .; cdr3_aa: CASSLDYKETQYF; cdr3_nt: TGTGCCAGCAGTTTAGACTACAAAGAGACCCAGTACTTC